This TCR beta chain is from a study of blood T cell repertoires in COVID-19. TCRdb's table, derived via immunoSEQ multiplex PCR, lists solely in-frame clones and lacks some. This table holds 80,000 to 95,000 clones, roughly 81% found once. The CDR3 is 17 amino acids. The trim removed 7 bases at V and 3 bases at J, leaving 14 bases unmatched. CDR1 and CDR2 from the germline V gene are MGHRA and YSYEKL. Material for sequencing was peripheral blood. The sequence derives from a man older than 75 with COVID-19, enrolled during active disease. This chain uses TRBV4-1 with TRBJ1-4, with TRBD1 identical over 7 bases. CDR3 sequence (DNA): TGCGCCAGCACCCCACTTTGGACAGGTTCATCTAATGAAAAACTGTTTTTT. Translation: CASTPLWTGSSNEKLFF.